One and the same sample provided the 21 T cell receptor beta chains below, sequenced in a study of T cell changes during pregnancy in multiple sclerosis. The table came from immunoSEQ multiplex PCR; TCRdb's copy has only in-frame clones and leaves some out. The table includes tens of thousands of clones, about 90% detected once. The specimen comprised peripheral blood, sampled in the second trimester of pregnancy. These receptors came from a female donor with multiple sclerosis, enrolled in a pregnancy study.

The V and J genes are TRBV6-6 and TRBJ2-5; the D gene is possibly TRBD2 (5 bases). The V gene lost 6 bases and the J gene lost 2 bases, with 16 bases spanning the gap. The CDR3 loop spans 15 amino acids. Germline lookup yields CDR1 MNHNY and CDR2 SVGAGI (reference sequence). DNA of the CDR3: TGTGCCAGCAGCTCCCCTTCGGGGATTCAAGAGACCCAGTACTTC. Translated: CASSSPSGIQETQYF.

This clone appeared a single time. The CDR3 is CASSRVVGITDTQYF. The CDR3 bases are TGTGCCAGCTCAAGGGTCGTCGGGATCACAGATACGCAGTATTTT. This chain uses TRBV27 with TRBJ2-3; weak D call: TRBD2 (5 bases). Germline V gene lookup returns CDR1 MNHEY and CDR2 SMNVEV (reference sequence). The V and J ends lost 8 bases and 2 bases respectively, with 17 bases between them. CDR3 size: 15 residues.

The genes are TRBV6-5 and TRBJ1-2, with D tentatively TRBD1 (5 bases). V lost 6 bases and J lost 5, with 10 bases in between. Germline-derived CDR1 and CDR2 are MNHEY and SVGAGI. The CDR3 totals 12 residues. The CDR3 sequence is CASRQGNYGYTF. The CDR3 bases are TGTGCCAGCAGGCAGGGAAATTATGGCTACACCTTC.

This chain joins TRBV7-3 and TRBJ2-3, with 9 bases matching TRBD2. Germline CDR1 SGHTA, CDR2 FQGTGA. Trimming took 4 bases from V and 1 from J; bases not matched to a gene: 6. This CDR3 comprises 16 residues. CDR3 loop: CASSSRGGLGTDTQYF. The CDR3 DNA follows: TGTGCCAGCAGCTCGCGGGGGGGCCTCGGCACAGATACGCAGTATTTT.

The chain combines TRBV7-2 with TRBJ2-7; 8 nucleotides match TRBD1. This CDR3 contains 14 residues. The V and J ends lost 4 bases and 5 bases, in that order; junction bases with no gene match: 7. Per germline, CDR1 SGHTA and CDR2 FQGNSA. CDR3 nucleotides: TGTGCCAGCAGCTCCGGGACAGGTCTAAACGAGCAGTACTTC. Translation gives CASSSGTGLNEQYF.

The rearrangement links TRBV9 to TRBJ1-5; D gene unclear. Germline values: CDR1 SGDLS, CDR2 YYNGEE. Trimming left V 0 bases short and J 3 bases short, with 10 bases between. This CDR3 region has 15 residues. This CDR3 reads CASSVGGGLNQPQHF. The CDR3 DNA reads as TGTGCCAGCAGCGTAGGCGGCGGACTCAATCAGCCCCAGCATTTT. Drawing the rest from reference TRBV9 and TRBJ1-5, the complete variable domain is DSGVTQTPKHLITATGQRVTLRCSPRSGDLSVYWYQQSLDQGLQFLIQYYNGEERAKGNILERFSAQQFPDLHSELNLSSLELGDSALYFCASSVGGGLNQPQHFGDGTRLSIL.

CDR3 nucleotides: TGCGCCAGCAGCCAGACCGGGACTGTATACAATGAGCAGTTCTTC. Translating it yields CASSQTGTVYNEQFF. The chain uses TRBV4-1 and TRBJ2-1; D might be TRBD2 (6 bases). The CDR3 is made up of 15 amino acids. CDR1 and CDR2 from the germline V gene are MGHRA and YSYEKL. Trimming took off 3 bases at V and 4 bases at J, with 13 bases between the two ends.

The chain is built from TRBV19 and TRBJ1-3; a possible D gene is TRBD1 (5 bases). CDR1 is LNHDA, CDR2 SQIVND, per germline (reference sequence). The CDR3 runs 16 residues. The ends were cut back, 5 bases at V and 0 bases at J, with 14 bases in the middle. CDR3 residues: CASSLFRDYSGNTIYF. The CDR3 DNA reads as TGTGCCAGTAGTCTTTTCCGGGACTACTCTGGAAACACCATATATTTT.

This clone has just one count. This rearrangement joins TRBV28 to TRBJ1-4; 7 nucleotides align to TRBD1. After removal of 6 bases from V and 8 bases from J, the junction contained 12 bases not matched to a gene. Germline V gene data show CDR1 as MDHEN and CDR2 as SYDVKM. This CDR3 has 15 residues. The CDR3 loop reads CASSLTGYEGEKLFF. The CDR3 bases are TGTGCCAGCAGCCTGACAGGGTATGAAGGGGAAAAACTGTTTTTT.

The chain links TRBV4-2 to TRBJ1-2, with 8 bases matching TRBD1. The germline V gene encodes CDR1 LGHNA and CDR2 YNFKEQ. J lost 5 bases, V lost 4 bases, and 12 bases had no gene match. There are 16 residues in the CDR3. CDR3 sequence: CASSREGQAAWYGYTF. The CDR3 region has the DNA TGTGCCAGCAGCCGGGAGGGACAGGCGGCATGGTATGGCTACACCTTC.

This CDR3 reads CSPLSGHFNYGYTF. In DNA, the CDR3 is TGCAGCCCTCTATCGGGACATTTCAACTATGGCTACACCTTC. This chain joins TRBV29-1 and TRBJ1-2; D might be TRBD1 (6 bases). The CDR3 covers 14 residues. The germline V gene has CDR1 SQVTM and CDR2 ANQGSEA. V dropped 8 bases and J dropped 2 bases, with 18 bases sitting between them.

This chain uses TRBV19 with TRBJ1-2; D gene unclear. CDR1 LNHDA and CDR2 SQIVND come from the germline V gene (reference sequence). V was cut by 8 bases and J by 4 bases, with 23 bases left in between. CDR3 size: 16 residues. DNA of the CDR3: TGTGCCAGTGCAGTACAGACTGCATACAGCGGCTATGGCTACACCTTC. It specifies CASAVQTAYSGYGYTF.

The DNA of the CDR3 is TGTGCCAGCAATTGGGACAGGCTTCAAGAGACCCAGTACTTC. This sequence encodes CASNWDRLQETQYF. This chain connects TRBV2 to TRBJ2-5; 8 positions agree with TRBD1. There are 14 residues in the CDR3. From germline, CDR1 is SNHLY and CDR2 FYNNEI. With V trimmed by 7 bases and J by 2 bases, 6 bases remained unmatched.

The chain is built from TRBV11-3 and TRBJ2-2; D possibly corresponds to TRBD1 (6 bases). The length of the CDR3 is 15 residues. V was cut by 5 bases and J by 4 bases, with 14 bases left in between. Germline V lookup: CDR1 SGHNT, CDR2 YENEEA. The CDR3 here is CASSNRGGSTGELFF. CDR3 sequence (DNA): TGTGCCAGCAGCAACCGAGGGGGTAGCACCGGGGAGCTGTTTTTT.

The CDR3 region is CASSVDQGSYNEQFF. CDR3 coding DNA: TGTGCCAGCAGCGTAGATCAGGGTTCCTACAATGAGCAGTTCTTC. The V call is TRBV9, the J call TRBJ2-1, with D possibly matching TRBD1 (5 bases). The germline gives CDR1 SGDLS, CDR2 YYNGEE. This CDR3 contains 15 residues. V lost 0 bases to trimming and J lost 1 base, with 8 bases between them.

Of note for this clone: Other DNA sequences within the sample encode an identical CDR3. J is TRBJ2-3 and V is TRBV9; D is ambiguous. The V gene's germline CDR1 is SGDLS and CDR2 YYNGEE. This CDR3 comprises 12 residues. V lost 0 bases, J lost 5 bases, and 4 bases lay in between. The CDR3, as DNA: TGTGCCAGCAGCGTAGCGGGAGATACGCAGTATTTT. It is translated as CASSVAGDTQYF.

The chain carries TRBV19 and TRBJ1-2; D uncertain. The V end was cut by 4 bases, the J end by 3 bases, with 15 bases between. Germline lookup yields CDR1 LNHDA and CDR2 SQIVND (reference sequence). CDR3 length equals 15 residues. This CDR3 is CASSKSGGRDYGYTF. In DNA, the CDR3 is TGTGCCAGTAGTAAGTCAGGAGGGCGTGACTATGGCTACACCTTC.

V and J are TRBV5-8 and TRBJ1-2; the D gene is possibly TRBD1 (6 bases). Germline CDR1 is SGHTS and CDR2 is YDEGEE. The CDR3 totals 13 residues. Trimming pared 3 bases from V and 4 bases from J, leaving 10 bases between. The DNA of the CDR3 is TGTGCCAGCAGCTCGCAGGGGCTCTATGGCTACACCTTC. It yields the protein CASSSQGLYGYTF.

This chain connects TRBV30 to TRBJ2-5, with a possible D match to TRBD2 (6 bases). The V gene's germline CDR1 is GTSNPN and CDR2 SVGIG (reference sequence). Trimming pared 8 bases from V and 4 bases from J, leaving 14 bases between. This CDR3 has 12 amino acids. CDR3 sequence: CALSLGGETQYF. The DNA for the CDR3 is TGTGCCCTAAGTCTGGGAGGAGAGACCCAGTACTTC.

The chain combines TRBV27 with TRBJ2-7, with a weak D call TRBD2 (7 bases). Between the trimmed V and J ends, which lost 0 bases and 4 bases, there was a span of 19 bases. Germline V gene lookup returns CDR1 MNHEY and CDR2 SMNVEV (reference sequence). The CDR3 covers 17 residues. DNA of the CDR3: TGTGCCAGCAGTTTATCTTCAATGGGGGGGGGCCCTTACGAGCAGTACTTC. Translating gives CASSLSSMGGGPYEQYF.

The genes are TRBV6-5 and TRBJ1-1; 7 bases are shared with TRBD1. CDR1 MNHEY and CDR2 SVGAGI come from the germline V gene. There are 14 residues in the CDR3. The ends lost 2 bases at V and 1 base at J; junction bases unmatched: 1. The CDR3 coding sequence is TGTGCCAGCAGTTACGGGACAGCGAACACTGAAGCTTTCTTT. Translating it yields CASSYGTANTEAFF.